The next 3 T cell receptor beta chains were all read from a single sample in a study of T cells in Graves' hyperthyroidism and ophthalmopathy. Researchers amplified the TCR beta CDR3 regions from RNA transcripts. Initially, a first-round RT-PCR of the TCR CDR3 employed the HTBI primer set. TCRdb used MiXCR to reprocess the multiplex PCR reads, holding one entry per CDR3 protein. Of roughly 570,000 distinct CDR3 sequences detected, about a sixth appear once; the ten largest clones hold approximately 7%. Specimen: blood. These receptors were obtained from a woman aged 25 to 39 with Graves' hyperthyroidism.

This clonotype was recorded many times. The V call is TRBV5-1, the J call TRBJ2-1; TRBD2 is a possible D gene (5 bases). Per the germline V gene, CDR1 is SGHRS and CDR2 is YFSETQ. V was clipped by 4 bases and J by 2 bases, with 10 bases between them. The CDR3 has 14 residues. CDR3 region: CASSPSRTYNEQFF. The CDR3 nucleotides are TGCGCCAGCAGCCCTAGCAGAACCTACAATGAGCAGTTCTTC.

This clonotype was seen many times. The chain employs TRBV19 and TRBJ1-1, with D perhaps TRBD1 (5 bases). Germline V CDR1 and CDR2: LNHDA, SQIVND (reference sequence). The ends were cut back, 0 bases at V and 2 bases at J, with 7 bases in the middle. The CDR3 spans 14 residues. CDR3 protein: CASSIDDRNTEAFF. Written as DNA, the CDR3 is TGTGCCAGTAGTATAGATGACAGAAACACTGAAGCTTTCTTT.

Of note for this clonotype: A much larger clone is a single base away; this may be a read error. The chain uses TRBV30 and TRBJ2-2; D is possibly TRBD1 or TRBD2 (5 bases each). CDR1 and CDR2 from the germline V gene are GTSNPN and SVGIG (reference sequence). CDR3 size: 11 residues. In nucleotides, the CDR3 is TGTGCCTGGAAAGGGGCCGGGGAGCTGCTTTTT. Its protein product is CAWKGAGELLF.